A single sample is the source of the 19 T cell receptor beta chains below, sequenced in a study of technical replicates of blood from a few donors. The repertoire was sequenced with immunoSEQ multiplex PCR; TCRdb's copy has only in-frame clones and lacks some. In the table there are approximately 77,000 clones, approximately 94% of which are singletons. Sequenced input: T cells isolated from PBMCs. These TCRs come from a human donor in good health.

The J gene is TRBJ1-1, the V gene TRBV5-5; D is unresolved. The ends were cut back, 5 bases at V and 0 bases at J, with 8 bases in the middle. Germline-derived CDR1 and CDR2 are SGHKS and YYEKEE (reference sequence). CDR3 length: 13 residues. CDR3 nucleotides: TGTGCCAGCAGTCGTACTTTGAACACTGAAGCTTTCTTT. This translates into CASSRTLNTEAFF. The full variable domain, rest sourced from reference TRBV5-5 and TRBJ1-1, is DAGVTQSPTHLIKTRGQQVTLRCSPISGHKSVSWYQQVLGQGPQFIFQYYEKEERGRGNFPDRFSARQFPNYSSELNVNALLLGDSALYLCASSRTLNTEAFFGQGTRLTVV.

This chain uses TRBV9 with TRBJ1-1; D is uncertain. The CDR3 runs 13 residues. V lost 0 bases and J lost 6, with 9 bases in between. Germline-derived CDR1 and CDR2 are SGDLS and YYNGEE. CDR3 bases: TGTGCCAGCAGCGTAGTAGGAGGGCCTGAAGCTTTCTTT. This translates into CASSVVGGPEAFF.

The chain couples TRBV7-8 to TRBJ1-1; 7 positions agree with TRBD1. Germline V gene lookup returns CDR1 SGHVS and CDR2 FQNEAQ. V shed 2 bases, J shed 5 bases, and the junction held 5 bases outside the gene matches. The CDR3 is 14 residues long. CDR3 sequence reads: CASSLYSRGTEAFF. The CDR3 DNA follows: TGTGCCAGCAGCTTATATAGCAGGGGGACTGAAGCTTTCTTT.

V is TRBV2 and J is TRBJ2-3; 9 nucleotides line up with TRBD2. Germline V CDR1 and CDR2: SNHLY, FYNNEI. The trim removed 1 base at V and 2 bases at J, leaving 10 bases unmatched. The CDR3 consists of 18 residues. The CDR3 DNA reads TGTGCCAGCAGTGAAGGTCTGGTAGCGGGAGAGTCCACAGATACGCAGTATTTT. Amino acid sequence: CASSEGLVAGESTDTQYF.

The chain links TRBV7-8 to TRBJ2-5; D ambiguous. The V and J ends lost 4 bases and 5 bases respectively, with 11 bases between them. This CDR3 has 13 residues. CDR1 and CDR2 (germline): SGHVS, FQNEAQ. The CDR3 reads CASSSPTRETQYF. The DNA of the CDR3 is TGTGCCAGCAGCTCACCCACCCGGGAGACCCAGTACTTC.

This chain links TRBV27 with TRBJ1-3; no clear D gene. There are 14 residues in the CDR3. The germline V gene encodes CDR1 MNHEY and CDR2 SMNVEV (reference sequence). The V gene lost 2 bases and the J gene lost 0 bases, with 5 bases spanning the gap. As DNA, the CDR3 is TGTGCCAGCAGTTTAGGAGTCTCTGGAAACACCATATATTTT. It encodes CASSLGVSGNTIYF.

The gene calls are TRBV12-5 and TRBJ2-7; the D is unclear. The V and J ends lost 5 bases and 3 bases respectively, with 5 bases between them. Germline V gene lookup returns CDR1 LGHNT and CDR2 FRNRAP. The CDR3 has 11 residues. Here the CDR3 reads CASGLFYEQYF. For the CDR3, the DNA is TGTGCTAGTGGTCTGTTCTACGAGCAGTACTTC. Combining the CDR3 with reference TRBV12-5 and TRBJ2-7 gives the whole variable domain DARVTQTPRHKVTEMGQEVTMRCQPILGHNTVFWYRQTMMQGLELLAYFRNRAPLDDSGMPKDRFSAEMPDATLATLKIQPSEPRDSAVYFCASGLFYEQYFGPGTRLTVT.

This rearrangement joins TRBV5-8 to TRBJ1-2; TRBD1 might be the D (6 bases). V dropped 3 bases and J dropped 7 bases, with 13 bases sitting between them. This CDR3 is built from 13 residues. Germline lookup yields CDR1 SGHTS and CDR2 YDEGEE. The CDR3 loop reads CASSSHRDLGYTF. The CDR3 DNA is TGTGCCAGCAGCTCGCACAGGGATCTTGGCTACACCTTC. The entire variable domain, with the rest obtained from reference TRBV5-8 and TRBJ1-2, is as follows: EAGVTQSPTHLIKTRGQQATLRCSPISGHTSVYWYQQALGLGLQFLLWYDEGEERNRGNFPPRFSGRQFPNYSSELNVNALELEDSALYLCASSSHRDLGYTFGSGTRLTVV.

This clone came up a few times. The gene calls are TRBV21-1 and TRBJ1-4. TRBV21-1 is a documented pseudogene. There are 15 residues in the CDR3. The CDR3 nucleotides read TGTGCCAGCAGCAAAACTGAAACGTTAAATGAAAAACTGTTTTTT. Protein product: CASSKTETLNEKLFF.

This chain uses TRBV7-3 with TRBJ2-7; D ambiguous. V lost 5 bases, J lost 1 base, and 12 bases lay in between. CDR3 length: 14 residues. In germline, CDR1 is SGHTA, CDR2 FQGTGA. CDR3 bases: TGTGCCAGCAGCCCATCCATCAATTCCTACGAGCAGTACTTC. Translated: CASSPSINSYEQYF.

CDR3 bases: TGTGCCAGCAGGTTGGGGGGTCACTACAATGAGCAGTTCTTC. It is translated as CASRLGGHYNEQFF. The chain links TRBV27 to TRBJ2-1; D perhaps matches TRBD2 (6 bases). Trimming took 6 bases from V and 3 from J, leaving 12 bases between them. This CDR3 contains 14 residues. Per germline, CDR1 MNHEY and CDR2 SMNVEV (reference sequence).

The rearrangement links TRBV5-4 to TRBJ1-2; D not resolved. Per germline, CDR1 SGHNT and CDR2 YYREEE (reference sequence). With 2 bases removed from V and 2 bases from J, the gap between germline ends came to 16 bases. The CDR3 totals 16 residues. The CDR3 here is CASSFRQDSLNYGYTF. The CDR3 DNA reads TGTGCCAGCAGCTTCAGGCAGGACTCCTTAAACTATGGCTACACCTTC.

The V and J genes are TRBV5-8 and TRBJ1-1, with 8 bases matching TRBD1. Germline V gives CDR1 SGHTS, CDR2 YDEGEE. The CDR3 is 15 amino acids. V was clipped by 1 base and J by 0 bases; unmatched bases: 2. The CDR3: CASSLTGGMNTEAFF. The CDR3 DNA sequence: TGTGCCAGCAGCTTGACAGGGGGTATGAACACTGAAGCTTTCTTT.

This sequence joins TRBV4-2 and TRBJ2-3; the match to TRBD2 covers 7 bases. Germline loops: CDR1 LGHNA, CDR2 YNFKEQ. This CDR3 comprises 17 residues. The V and J ends lost 1 base and 3 bases, in that order; junction bases with no gene match: 10. The CDR3 sequence: CASSQAIPGLGTDTQYF. CDR3 nucleotides: TGTGCCAGCAGCCAAGCTATCCCTGGACTAGGGACAGATACGCAGTATTTT.

The V and J genes are TRBV6-5 and TRBJ2-1; D remains unclear. Trimming took 2 bases from V and 5 from J, leaving 7 bases between them. Germline-derived CDR1 and CDR2 are MNHEY and SVGAGI. This CDR3 has 13 amino acids. The CDR3 DNA sequence: TGTGCCAGCAGTTACAGCCTCAACAATGAGCAGTTCTTC. This gives the protein CASSYSLNNEQFF.

This chain connects TRBV6-5 to TRBJ1-2, with 9 bases identical to TRBD1. The germline V gene has CDR1 MNHEY and CDR2 SVGAGI. V shed 4 bases, J shed 4 bases, and the junction held 4 bases outside the gene matches. The length of the CDR3 is 14 residues. CDR3 residues: CASSSGTGRYGYTF. CDR3 sequence (DNA): TGTGCCAGCAGTTCCGGGACAGGGCGCTATGGCTACACCTTC.

The chain employs TRBV14 and TRBJ2-7; TRBD2 aligns across 7 bases. This CDR3 comprises 15 residues. The germline CDR1 and CDR2 sequences are SGHDN and FVKESK. Trimming cost V 1 base and J 3 bases; bases outside gene matches: 6. CDR3 sequence: CASSQVEGGNYEQYF. CDR3 bases: TGTGCCAGCAGCCAAGTAGAGGGAGGGAACTACGAGCAGTACTTC.

V and J are TRBV5-4 and TRBJ2-1; D not resolved. In germline, CDR1 is SGHNT, CDR2 YYREEE (reference sequence). The CDR3 is 12 amino acids. V lost 4 bases, J lost 6 bases, and 8 bases lay in between. Here the CDR3 DNA reads TGTGCCAGCAGCACACGTCGCAATGAGCAGTTCTTC. Encoded protein: CASSTRRNEQFF.

A single count supports this clone. This chain joins TRBV19 and TRBJ1-1; 7 positions agree with TRBD1. CDR1 is LNHDA and CDR2 is SQIVND in the germline V gene (reference sequence). The CDR3 loop spans 14 amino acids. Trimming took 5 bases from V and 1 from J; bases not matched to a gene: 4. DNA of the CDR3: TGTGCCAGTAGTTGGGGACAGCAGAACACTGAAGCTTTCTTT. Protein: CASSWGQQNTEAFF.